The clone carrying this TCR beta chain was found many times. Its antigen is as yet unknown. Germline V gene sequence: CDR1 WSHSY, CDR2 SAAADI. The CDR3 is made up of 13 amino acids. Trimming stripped 4 bases from V and 5 bases from J, with 9 bases between. This specimen comes from a study of CD8+CD57+ T cells in acquired aplastic anemia. It was genomic DNA that served as the template for profiling TCR beta VDJ and CDR3. TCRdb reanalysed the reads using MiXCR and keeps one entry per CDR3 protein. The sample shows a few hundred thousand distinct CDR3 sequences, 50% to 70% of them seen only once. Study results and caveats: Any difference that existed in CD8+ Simpson's diversity between patients and controls was not significant. The number of CD8+ CDR3 sequences shared by patients and controls was under 35.

The sequence came from a human donor with severe aplastic anemia or a healthy control (not recorded which). J is TRBJ1-5 and V is TRBV10-2; D is possibly TRBD1 (6 bases). Sequenced input: sorted CD4+, CD8+, or CD8+CD57+ T cells (not recorded which) from PBMCs. Written as DNA, the CDR3 is TGCGCCAGCAGTGGAAACAGGGATCAGCCCCAGCATTTT. The encoded protein is CASSGNRDQPQHF.